This record covers a single TCR beta chain. The study ran its PCR with 60 Vbeta and 13 Jbeta primers. The assay was immunoSEQ multiplex PCR, and TCRdb's table has in-frame clones only and misses some. The data hold 90,000 to 110,000 clones, with more than 60% observed a single time. This CDR3 comprises 14 residues. V shed 0 bases and J 10 bases; nucleotides not matched to a gene: 6. From germline, CDR1 is GTSNPN and CDR2 SVGIG (reference sequence). The data originate from a study of cytomegalovirus exposure and HLA in healthy donors. This clonotype was obtained from a man aged 25-40 years in good health and CMV-seronegative. The chain recombines TRBV30 with TRBJ1-6; 7 bases agree with TRBD1. The sample was PBMCs. Here the CDR3 reads CAWSVKGQRSPLHF. CDR3 sequence (DNA): TGTGCCTGGAGTGTAAAGGGACAGAGATCACCCCTCCACTTT.